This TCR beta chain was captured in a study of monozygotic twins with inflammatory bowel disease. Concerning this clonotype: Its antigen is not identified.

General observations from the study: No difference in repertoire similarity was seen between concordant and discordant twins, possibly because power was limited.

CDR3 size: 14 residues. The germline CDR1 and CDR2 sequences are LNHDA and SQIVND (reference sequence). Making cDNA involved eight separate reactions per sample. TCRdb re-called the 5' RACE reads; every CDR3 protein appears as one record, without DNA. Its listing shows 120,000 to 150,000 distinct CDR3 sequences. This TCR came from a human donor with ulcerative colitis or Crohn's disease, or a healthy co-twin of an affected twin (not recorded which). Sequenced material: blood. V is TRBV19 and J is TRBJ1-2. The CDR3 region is CASSSPGSNYGYTF.